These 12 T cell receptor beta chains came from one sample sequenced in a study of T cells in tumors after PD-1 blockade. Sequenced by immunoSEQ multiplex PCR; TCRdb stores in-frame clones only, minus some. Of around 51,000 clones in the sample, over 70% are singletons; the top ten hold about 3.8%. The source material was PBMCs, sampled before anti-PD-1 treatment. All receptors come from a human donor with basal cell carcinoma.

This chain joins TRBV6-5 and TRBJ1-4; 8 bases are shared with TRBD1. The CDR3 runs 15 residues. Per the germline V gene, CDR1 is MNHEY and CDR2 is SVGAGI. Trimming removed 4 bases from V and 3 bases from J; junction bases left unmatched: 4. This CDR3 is CASSSTGGANEKLFF. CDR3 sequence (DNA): TGTGCCAGCAGTTCTACAGGGGGTGCTAATGAAAAACTGTTTTTT.

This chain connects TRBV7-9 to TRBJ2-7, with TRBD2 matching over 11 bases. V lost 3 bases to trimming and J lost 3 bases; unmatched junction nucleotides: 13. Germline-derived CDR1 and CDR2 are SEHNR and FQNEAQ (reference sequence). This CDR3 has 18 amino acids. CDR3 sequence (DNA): TGTGCCAGCAGCTTTTATGACAGGGCACTAGCGGGGGACTACGAGCAGTACTTC. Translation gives CASSFYDRALAGDYEQYF.

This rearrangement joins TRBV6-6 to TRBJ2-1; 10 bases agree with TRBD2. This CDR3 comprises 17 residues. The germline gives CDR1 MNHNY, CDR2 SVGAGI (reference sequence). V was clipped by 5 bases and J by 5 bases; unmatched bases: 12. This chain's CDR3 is CASSRTSASGGHNEQFF. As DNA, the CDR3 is TGTGCCAGCAGTCGGACTTCCGCTAGCGGGGGCCACAATGAGCAGTTCTTC.

CDR3 sequence: CASSKALFGTGNNEQFF. In DNA, the CDR3 is TGTGCCAGCAGCAAAGCATTATTCGGGACAGGGAACAATGAGCAGTTCTTC. V gene TRBV13 combines with J gene TRBJ2-1, with 9 bases lining up with TRBD1. The CDR3 has 17 residues. Losses at the gene ends were 5 bases for V and 5 bases for J; bases not matched to a gene: 13. CDR1 is PRHDT, CDR2 FYEKMQ, per germline (reference sequence). Based on the CDR3 plus reference TRBV13 and TRBJ2-1, the full variable domain is AAGVIQSPRHLIKEKRETATLKCYPIPRHDTVYWYQQGPGQDPQFLISFYEKMQSDKGSIPDRFSAQQFSDYHSELNMSSLELGDSALYFCASSKALFGTGNNEQFFGPGTRLTVL.

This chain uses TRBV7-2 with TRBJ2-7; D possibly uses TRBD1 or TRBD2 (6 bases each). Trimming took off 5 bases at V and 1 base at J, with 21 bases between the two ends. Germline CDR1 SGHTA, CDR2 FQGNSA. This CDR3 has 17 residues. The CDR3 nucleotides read TGTGCCAGCAGCCCCCTCGAGGGGGGCCTAGGTTCCTACGAGCAGTACTTC. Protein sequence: CASSPLEGGLGSYEQYF.

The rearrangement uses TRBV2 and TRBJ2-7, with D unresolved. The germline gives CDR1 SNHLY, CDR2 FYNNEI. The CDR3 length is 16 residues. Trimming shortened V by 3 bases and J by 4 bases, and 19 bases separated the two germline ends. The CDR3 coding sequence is TGTGCCAGCAGTGATCCGGTCGACCCTCGGATTTACGAGCAGTACTTC. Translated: CASSDPVDPRIYEQYF.

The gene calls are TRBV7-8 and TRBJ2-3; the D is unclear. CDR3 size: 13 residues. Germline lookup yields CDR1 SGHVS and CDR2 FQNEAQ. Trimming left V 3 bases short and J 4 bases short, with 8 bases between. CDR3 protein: CASSFGLSDTQYF. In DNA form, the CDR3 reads TGTGCCAGCAGCTTCGGGCTCTCAGATACGCAGTATTTT.

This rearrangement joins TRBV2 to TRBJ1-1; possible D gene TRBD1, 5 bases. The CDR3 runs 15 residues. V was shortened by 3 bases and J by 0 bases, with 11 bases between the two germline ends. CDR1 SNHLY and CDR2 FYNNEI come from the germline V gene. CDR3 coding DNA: TGTGCCAGCAGTGACAAGGGGCTGATGAACACTGAAGCTTTCTTT. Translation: CASSDKGLMNTEAFF. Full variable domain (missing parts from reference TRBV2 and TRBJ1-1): EPEVTQTPSHQVTQMGQEVILRCVPISNHLYFYWYRQILGQKVEFLVSFYNNEISEKSEIFDDQFSVERPDGSNFTLKIRSTKLEDSAMYFCASSDKGLMNTEAFFGQGTRLTVV.

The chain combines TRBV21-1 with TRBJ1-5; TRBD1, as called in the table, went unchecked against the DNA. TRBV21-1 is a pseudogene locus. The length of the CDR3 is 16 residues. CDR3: CASSKVEAGSNQPQHF. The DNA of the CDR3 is TGTGCCAGCAGCAAAGTTGAAGCAGGTAGCAATCAGCCCCAGCATTTT.

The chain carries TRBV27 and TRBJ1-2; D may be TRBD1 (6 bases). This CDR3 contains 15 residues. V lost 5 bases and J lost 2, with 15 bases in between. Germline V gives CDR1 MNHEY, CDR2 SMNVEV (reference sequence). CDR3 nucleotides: TGTGCCAGCAGTAAGTCGACAGGCCTCAACTATGGCTACACCTTC. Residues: CASSKSTGLNYGYTF.

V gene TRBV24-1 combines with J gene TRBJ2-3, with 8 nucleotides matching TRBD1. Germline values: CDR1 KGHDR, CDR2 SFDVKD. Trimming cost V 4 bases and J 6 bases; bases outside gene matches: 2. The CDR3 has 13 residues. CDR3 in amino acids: CATSEAGGDTQYF. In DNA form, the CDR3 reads TGTGCCACCAGTGAGGCAGGGGGCGATACGCAGTATTTT.

CDR3 residues: CASSFGQGGDTQYF. The DNA for the CDR3 is TGCGCCAGCAGCTTTGGACAGGGAGGTGACACGCAGTATTTT. The chain has TRBV5-1 and TRBJ2-3; TRBD1 matches at 8 bases. CDR3 length equals 14 residues. The germline gives CDR1 SGHRS, CDR2 YFSETQ. Trimming removed 2 bases from V and 9 bases from J; junction bases left unmatched: 8.